Listed here are 19 T cell receptor beta chains from one sample, sequenced in a study of T cells in Graves' hyperthyroidism and ophthalmopathy. RNA transcripts served as the template for amplifying TCR beta CDR3 regions. When the TCR CDR3 underwent first-round RT-PCR, the HTBI primer set was used. TCRdb called the multiplex PCR reads again in MiXCR, with one record for every CDR3 protein. The sample contains around 700,000 distinct CDR3 sequences, approximately 18% of which appear only once. Sequencing used blood. These receptors were collected from a woman aged 50 to 65 with Graves' hyperthyroidism that later progressed to Graves' ophthalmopathy.

The gene calls are TRBV7-6 and TRBJ2-7; TRBD1 matches 7 bases. Germline trimming cut 5 bases from V and 2 bases from J; bases unmatched to any gene: 9. Germline V gene data show CDR1 as SGHVS and CDR2 as FNYEAQ. The CDR3 runs 15 residues. The CDR3 DNA reads as TGTGCCAGCAGCCCCGACAGGGACCGGACCTACGAGCAGTACTTC. It is translated as CASSPDRDRTYEQYF.

This clonotype was seen ten or more times. V is TRBV2 and J is TRBJ1-1; D unclear. The length of the CDR3 is 15 residues. Germline lookup yields CDR1 SNHLY and CDR2 FYNNEI. With 4 bases removed from V and 5 bases from J, the gap between germline ends came to 17 bases. DNA for the CDR3: TGTGCCAGCAGTGGGAAGTCCCTCCGAGGAACTGAAGCTTTCTTT. It yields the protein CASSGKSLRGTEAFF.

This clonotype has at least ten counts. V usage is TRBV7-9 and J usage is TRBJ1-5; 8 bases align to TRBD1. This CDR3 is built from 16 residues. V lost 5 bases, J lost 6 bases, and 12 bases stayed unmatched. The germline CDR1 and CDR2 sequences are SEHNR and FQNEAQ (reference sequence). Here the CDR3 DNA reads TGTGCCAGCAGCGTAGGAGACAGGGGTAATAGTCAGCCCCAGCATTTT. Amino acid sequence: CASSVGDRGNSQPQHF.

Turning to this clonotype: This likely comes from a read error, as the CDR3 has no conserved phenylalanine or tryptophan at its end. V usage is TRBV7-9 and J usage is TRBJ1-1; D call uncertain. With 1 base removed from V and 0 bases from J, the gap between germline ends came to 9 bases. There are 15 residues in the CDR3. CDR1 and CDR2 (germline): SEHNR, FQNEAQ (reference sequence). The CDR3 nucleotides read TGTGCCAGCAGCTTAGGAATAAAAATGAACACTGAAGCTTTCCTT. This codes for CASSLGIKMNTEAFL.

The sample holds a few counts of this clonotype. The rearrangement uses TRBV20-1 and TRBJ2-1; TRBD1 or TRBD2 may be the D gene (5 bases each). Trimming removed 3 bases from V and 3 bases from J, with 15 bases in between. This CDR3 is 15 amino acids long. Looked up from germline, CDR1 is DFQATT and CDR2 is SNEGSKA (reference sequence). The CDR3 protein is CSARNRDGVYNEQFF. The DNA for the CDR3 is TGCAGTGCTAGGAACCGGGACGGCGTCTACAATGAGCAGTTCTTC.

At least ten counts were recorded for this clonotype. The rearrangement uses TRBV12-3 or TRBV12-4 and TRBJ2-5; possible D gene TRBD2, 6 bases. The CDR3 contains 15 residues. The ends were cut back, 8 bases at V and 2 bases at J, with 18 bases in the middle. CDR3 residues: CASCVAPGGQETQYF. CDR3 in DNA: TGTGCCAGCTGCGTCGCACCCGGGGGACAAGAGACCCAGTACTTC.

This clonotype was seen more than once but under ten times. V and J are TRBV6-1 and TRBJ2-5, with 8 bases lining up with TRBD1. CDR1 is MNHNS and CDR2 is SASEGT in the germline V gene. CDR3 length equals 16 residues. V was pared by 8 bases and J by 4 bases, with 15 bases of the junction left unmatched. The CDR3 loop reads CASDKWTGSYGETQYF. CDR3 in DNA: TGTGCCAGCGACAAATGGACAGGGTCATATGGAGAGACCCAGTACTTC.

This clonotype showed up just a few times. This rearrangement joins TRBV6-1 to TRBJ1-2, with 9 bases that match TRBD1. Germline V CDR1 and CDR2: MNHNS, SASEGT. The CDR3 has 15 amino acids. Trimming took 1 base from V and 8 from J; bases not matched to a gene: 8. Here the CDR3 DNA reads TGTGCCAGCAGTGAAGTTGGGACAGGGCAGAGAGGCTACACCTTC. Protein sequence: CASSEVGTGQRGYTF.

In this sample, this clonotype turned up many times. The chain links TRBV5-1 to TRBJ2-7; no reliable D call. The V gene's germline CDR1 is SGHRS and CDR2 YFSETQ. The germline V and J ends were trimmed by 4 bases and 7 bases, with 21 bases remaining between them. The CDR3 has 15 amino acids. This CDR3 is CASSRTSDGAVEQYF. CDR3 nucleotides: TGCGCCAGCAGCAGAACATCGGACGGAGCAGTGGAGCAGTACTTC.

The chain recombines TRBV30 with TRBJ1-1; D perhaps matches TRBD1 (5 bases). The germline gives CDR1 GTSNPN, CDR2 SVGIG (reference sequence). V lost 5 bases and J lost 4, with 11 bases in between. CDR3 length: 12 amino acids. CDR3 DNA: TGTGCCTGGGCCGACAGCTCCACTGAAGCTTTCTTT. Translation gives CAWADSSTEAFF. The variable domain in full, with the rest retrieved from reference TRBV30 and TRBJ1-1, is SQTIHQWPATLVQPVGSPLSLECTVEGTSNPNLYWYRQAAGRGLQLLFYSVGIGQISSEVPQNLSASRPQDRQFILSSKKLLLSDSGFYLCAWADSSTEAFFGQGTRLTVV.

This clonotype was seen at least ten times. CDR3 coding DNA: TGTGCCAGCAGTAGCCCAGGTTATAATTCACCCCTCCACTTT. Protein: CASSSPGYNSPLHF. J is TRBJ1-6 and V is TRBV6-1, with unresolved D. Germline CDR1 is MNHNS and CDR2 is SASEGT. The CDR3 is 14 residues long. V was shortened by 5 bases and J by 4 bases, with 9 bases between the two germline ends.

This clonotype was detected many times. The chain employs TRBV5-1 and TRBJ1-1, with 7 bases aligning to TRBD1. CDR1 and CDR2 from the germline V gene are SGHRS and YFSETQ. The CDR3 consists of 14 residues. After removal of 0 bases from V and 14 bases from J, the junction contained 13 bases not matched to a gene. CDR3: CASSLGDSSFECFF. For the CDR3, the DNA is TGCGCCAGCAGCTTGGGGGACAGCTCTTTTGAGTGCTTCTTT.

This clonotype was counted only a few times. The chain combines TRBV20-1 with TRBJ2-1; TRBD2 aligns across 10 bases. With 5 bases clipped from V and 0 bases from J, the junction kept 4 bases outside the gene matches. Germline loops: CDR1 DFQATT, CDR2 SNEGSKA (reference sequence). CDR3 size: 15 residues. The CDR3 sequence is CSAPSGSNSYNEQFF. CDR3 DNA sequence: TGCAGTGCTCCTAGCGGGAGCAACTCCTACAATGAGCAGTTCTTC.

This clonotype was picked up many times. This chain connects TRBV3-1 to TRBJ2-1; D assignment may be TRBD1 or TRBD2 (5 bases each). The CDR3 sequence is 15 residues long. With 4 bases removed from V and 8 bases from J, the gap between germline ends came to 18 bases. CDR1 LGHDT and CDR2 YNNKEL come from the germline V gene (reference sequence). CDR3 amino acids: CASSPGAGGEDEQFF. CDR3 nucleotides: TGTGCCAGCAGCCCCGGGGCCGGTGGTGAGGATGAGCAGTTCTTC.

This clonotype was observed many times. Here the CDR3 reads CASSLSKLALYNEQFF. CDR3 coding DNA: TGTGCCAGCAGTTTATCGAAGCTAGCGCTCTACAATGAGCAGTTCTTC. This chain connects TRBV27 to TRBJ2-1; D might be TRBD2 (6 bases). This CDR3 has 16 residues. V lost 0 bases and J 3 bases, leaving 12 bases between the germline ends. Germline lookup yields CDR1 MNHEY and CDR2 SMNVEV (reference sequence).

This clonotype was found many times. This chain connects TRBV7-9 to TRBJ1-2; the match to TRBD1 covers 9 bases. The CDR3 sequence is 17 residues long. The V segment lost 5 bases and the J segment 3 bases; nucleotides outside the gene matches: 13. Per germline, CDR1 SEHNR and CDR2 FQNEAQ (reference sequence). CDR3 bases: TGTGCCAGCAGCCGCGGGACAGGGTCCCAATTCGACTATGGCTACACCTTC. Translating it yields CASSRGTGSQFDYGYTF.

This clonotype was seen more than once but under ten times. The chain employs TRBV14 and TRBJ2-5; 11 bases agree with TRBD2. CDR1 and CDR2 from the germline V gene are SGHDN and FVKESK. The J segment lost 1 base and the V segment lost 0 bases, leaving 10 bases of the junction unmatched. The CDR3 runs 19 residues. This CDR3 is CASSQETSGGFLFQETQYF. In DNA form, the CDR3 reads TGTGCCAGCAGCCAAGAAACTAGCGGGGGATTTTTGTTCCAAGAGACCCAGTACTTC.

The V call is TRBV5-1, the J call TRBJ2-1; 7 bases match TRBD2. The trim removed 3 bases at V and 6 bases at J, leaving 9 bases unmatched. Germline V lookup: CDR1 SGHRS, CDR2 YFSETQ. The CDR3 sequence is 15 residues long. CDR3 DNA: TGCGCCAGCAGCTACCCAGCGGGGTCCCCCAATGAGCAGTTCTTC. It translates to CASSYPAGSPNEQFF.

This clonotype is a singleton in its sample. V is TRBV6-2 or TRBV6-3 and J is TRBJ1-5, with D possibly matching TRBD1 (5 bases). The CDR3 length is 15 residues. Germline loops: CDR1 MNHEY, CDR2 SVGEGT. V lost 5 bases and J lost 12, with 23 bases in between. The CDR3 protein is CASSPPREGPSDQHF. CDR3 coding DNA: TGTGCCAGCAGTCCCCCTCGCGAGGGACCCTCCGACCAGCATTTT.